A selection of T cell receptor beta chains follows, all from one sample in a study of somatic mutations in cytotoxic T cells in rheumatoid arthritis. TCRdb's copy holds only in-frame clones and misses some; the assay was immunoSEQ multiplex PCR. The table lists about 15,000 clones, about three quarters of them singletons, with about 10% in the top ten. Sample: CD8+ T cells sorted from blood. The origin of the receptors is an adult with rheumatoid arthritis. Both conserved end residues are part of each CDR3. The order of the fields is V gene, D gene, clone size, J gene, CDR3 protein, CDR3 DNA. The D gene is left open where the match is weak. Part of the rows lack a size; the others show once, few, many or a class for expanded clones.

V: TRBV19
D: TRBD1
size: few
J: TRBJ2-7
CDR3: CASSPGTGVYEQYF
DNA: TGTGCCAGTAGCCCCGGGACAGGCGTGTACGAGCAGTACTTC

V: TRBV4-3
D: -
size: few
J: TRBJ2-7
CDR3: CASSLFQGPEQEQYF
DNA: TGCGCCAGCAGCCTTTTCCAAGGACCGGAACAGGAGCAGTACTTC

V: TRBV9
D: TRBD2
size: -
J: TRBJ2-7
CDR3: CASSVAGLAYEQYF
DNA: TGTGCCAGCAGCGTAGCGGGACTAGCCTACGAGCAGTACTTC

V: TRBV4-2
D: -
size: -
J: TRBJ2-1
CDR3: CASSQELGASSYNEQFF
DNA: TGTGCCAGCAGCCAAGAGTTGGGGGCTAGCTCCTACAATGAGCAGTTCTTC

V: TRBV6-5
D: -
size: -
J: TRBJ1-1
CDR3: CASSYGDSSTEAFF
DNA: TGTGCCAGCAGTTACGGAGACAGCTCCACTGAAGCTTTCTTT

V: TRBV21-1
D: -
size: -
J: TRBJ1-1
CDR3: CASSKQNTEAFF
DNA: TGTGCCAGCAGCAAACAGAACACTGAAGCTTTCTTT

V: TRBV30
D: -
size: few
J: TRBJ1-1
CDR3: CAWSVLQGGEAFF
DNA: TGTGCCTGGAGTGTGTTACAGGGTGGAGAAGCTTTCTTT

V: TRBV7-8
D: -
size: -
J: TRBJ1-5
CDR3: CASSSEAGAGNQPQHF
DNA: TGTGCCAGCAGCTCCGAGGCAGGGGCGGGCAATCAGCCCCAGCATTTT

V: TRBV2
D: -
size: -
J: TRBJ2-7
CDR3: CASGDYEQYF
DNA: TGTGCCAGCGGAGACTACGAGCAGTACTTC

V: TRBV27
D: -
size: -
J: TRBJ1-1
CDR3: CASSLIGGTGSTEAFF
DNA: TGTGCCAGCAGTTTAATCGGGGGCACGGGGAGCACTGAAGCTTTCTTT

V: TRBV5-4
D: TRBD1
size: -
J: TRBJ2-1
CDR3: CASSLLGQGALSRHNEQFF
DNA: TGTGCCAGCAGCTTGCTGGGACAGGGGGCGTTATCACGCCACAATGAGCAGTTCTTC

V: TRBV7-6
D: -
size: -
J: TRBJ1-1
CDR3: CASSSGGQEAFF
DNA: TGTGCCAGCAGCTCCGGGGGCCAGGAAGCTTTCTTT

V: TRBV7-9
D: -
size: -
J: TRBJ2-3
CDR3: CASSLTLNKGDHTDTQYF
DNA: TGTGCCAGCAGCTTAACTCTGAACAAGGGGGACCACACAGATACGCAGTATTTT

V: TRBV7-2
D: -
size: -
J: TRBJ2-7
CDR3: CASSLDLSGFYEQYF
DNA: TGTGCCAGCAGCTTAGACTTGTCGGGATTCTACGAGCAGTACTTC

V: TRBV4-1
D: -
size: few
J: TRBJ1-6
CDR3: CASSQSWQSNSPLHF
DNA: TGCGCCAGCAGCCAAAGTTGGCAGAGTAATTCACCCCTCCACTTT

V: TRBV5-1
D: -
size: -
J: TRBJ2-3
CDR3: CASGGWVTDTQYF
DNA: TGCGCCAGCGGGGGTTGGGTGACAGATACGCAGTATTTT

V: TRBV19
D: TRBD1
size: once
J: TRBJ1-2
CDR3: CASSVRDRLLYGYTF
DNA: TGTGCCAGTAGTGTCCGGGACAGACTTCTGTATGGCTACACCTTC

V: TRBV5-1
D: TRBD1
size: -
J: TRBJ2-1
CDR3: CASSTGDPYNEQFF
DNA: TGCGCCAGCAGTACAGGGGACCCCTACAATGAGCAGTTCTTC

V: TRBV7-9
D: -
size: -
J: TRBJ2-5
CDR3: CASSLYSDETQYF
DNA: TGTGCCAGCAGCTTATATTCTGACGAGACCCAGTACTTC

V: TRBV19
D: -
size: -
J: TRBJ1-2
CDR3: CASTTANYGYTF
DNA: TGTGCCAGTACCACAGCTAACTATGGCTACACCTTC

V: TRBV13
D: TRBD2
size: -
J: TRBJ2-1
CDR3: CALRKLGLAGGISYNEQFF
DNA: TGTGCCCTCAGGAAATTGGGACTAGCGGGGGGGATCTCCTACAATGAGCAGTTCTTC

V: TRBV19
D: TRBD2
size: -
J: TRBJ2-1
CDR3: CASSIGSGGPINLQFF
DNA: TGTGCCAGTAGTATCGGTAGCGGGGGGCCGATAAACTTGCAGTTCTTC